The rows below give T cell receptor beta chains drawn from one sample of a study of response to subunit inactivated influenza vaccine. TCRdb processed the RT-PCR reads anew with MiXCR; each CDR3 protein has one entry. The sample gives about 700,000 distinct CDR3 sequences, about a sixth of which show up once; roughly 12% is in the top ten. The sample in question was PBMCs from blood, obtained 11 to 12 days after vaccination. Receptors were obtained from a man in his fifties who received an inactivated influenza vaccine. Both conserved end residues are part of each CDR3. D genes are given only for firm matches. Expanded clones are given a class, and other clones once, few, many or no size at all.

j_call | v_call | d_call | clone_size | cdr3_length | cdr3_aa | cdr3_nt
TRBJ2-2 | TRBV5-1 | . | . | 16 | CASSSRVGGAGGELFF | TGCGCCAGCAGCTCCCGAGTTGGAGGGGCAGGAGGGGAGCTGTTTTTT
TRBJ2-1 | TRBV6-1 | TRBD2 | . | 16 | CASSVGLAGSYNEQFF | TGTGCCAGCAGTGTGGGACTAGCGGGCTCCTACAATGAGCAGTTCTTC
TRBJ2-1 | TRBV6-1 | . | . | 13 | CASSRVRAHEQFF | TGTGCCAGCAGTAGGGTGCGGGCTCATGAGCAGTTCTTC
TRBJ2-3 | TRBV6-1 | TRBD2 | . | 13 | CASSVRRAGGSYF | TGTGCCAGCAGTGTGCGCAGAGCGGGGGGTTCTTATTTT
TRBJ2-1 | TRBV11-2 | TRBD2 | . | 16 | CASSLGAGGGLNEQFF | TGTGCCAGCAGCTTGGGGGCGGGAGGGGGTCTTAATGAGCAGTTCTTC
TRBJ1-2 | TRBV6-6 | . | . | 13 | CASFRNNNYGYTF | TGTGCCAGCTTCAGAAACAATAACTATGGCTACACCTTC
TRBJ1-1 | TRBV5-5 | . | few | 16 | CASSPTVVEENTEAFF | TGTGCCAGCAGCCCGACAGTGGTGGAGGAGAACACTGAAGCTTTCTTT
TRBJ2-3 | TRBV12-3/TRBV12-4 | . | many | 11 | CASSSADTQYF | TGTGCCTCCTCATCCGCCGATACGCAGTATTTT
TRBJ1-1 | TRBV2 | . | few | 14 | CASALWGQLAEAFF | TGTGCCAGCGCCCTTTGGGGCCAATTAGCTGAAGCTTTCTTT
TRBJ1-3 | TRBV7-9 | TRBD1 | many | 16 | CASSDPGQGHGNTIYF | TGTGCCAGCAGCGACCCGGGACAGGGCCATGGAAACACCATATATTTT
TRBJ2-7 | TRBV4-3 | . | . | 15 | CASSQDYDSHYEQYF | TGCGCCAGCAGCCAAGATTATGACAGCCACTACGAGCAGTACTTC
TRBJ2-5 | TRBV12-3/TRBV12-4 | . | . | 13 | CASSLDGLGAQYF | TGTGCCAGCAGTTTGGACGGGCTGGGGGCCCAGTACTTC
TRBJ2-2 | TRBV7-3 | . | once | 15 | CASSSSNTNTGELFF | TGTGCCAGCAGCTCGTCAAACACGAACACCGGGGAGCTGTTTTTT
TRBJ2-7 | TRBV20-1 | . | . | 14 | CSANPGTSSYEQYF | TGCAGTGCTAACCCGGGGACAAGCTCCTACGAGCAGTACTTC
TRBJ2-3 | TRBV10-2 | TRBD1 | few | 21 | CASRESITTGQRYTSTDTQYF | TGCGCCAGCAGAGAGTCCATAACGACAGGGCAAAGATACACTAGCACAGATACGCAGTATTTT
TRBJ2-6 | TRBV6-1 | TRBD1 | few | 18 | CASSPDTGVGSGANVLTF | TGTGCCAGCAGTCCCGACACAGGGGTCGGCTCTGGGGCCAACGTCCTGACTTTC
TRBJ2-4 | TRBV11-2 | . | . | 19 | CASSLDLTATSLAKNIQYF | TGTGCCAGCAGCTTAGATCTTACGGCAACCTCACTAGCCAAAAACATTCAGTACTTC
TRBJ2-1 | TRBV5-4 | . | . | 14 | CASSQTDKNNEQFF | TGTGCCAGCAGCCAGACGGACAAGAACAATGAGCAGTTCTTC
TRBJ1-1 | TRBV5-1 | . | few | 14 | CASVSRANPTEAFF | TGCGCCAGCGTTTCCAGGGCAAACCCCACTGAAGCTTTCTTT
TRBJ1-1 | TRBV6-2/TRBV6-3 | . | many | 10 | CASQDAEAFF | TGTGCCAGCCAGGACGCCGAAGCTTTCTTT
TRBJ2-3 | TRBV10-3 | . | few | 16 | CAISVESVIDSDTQYF | TGTGCCATCAGTGTAGAGTCAGTCATCGATTCAGATACGCAGTATTTT
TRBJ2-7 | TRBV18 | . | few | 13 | CASSPPGFDEQYF | TGTGCCAGCTCACCACCGGGGTTCGACGAGCAGTACTTC
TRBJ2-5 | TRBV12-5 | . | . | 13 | CASGLELQETQYF | TGTGCTAGTGGTTTAGAGCTGCAAGAGACCCAGTACTTC
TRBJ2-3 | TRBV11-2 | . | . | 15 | CASSLSRGGTDTQCF | TGTGCCAGCAGCTTAAGTCGCGGCGGCACAGATACGCAGTGTTTT
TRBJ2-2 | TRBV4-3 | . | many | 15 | CASSRRGLGTGELFF | TGCGCCAGCAGCAGACGGGGATTAGGCACCGGGGAGCTGTTTTTT
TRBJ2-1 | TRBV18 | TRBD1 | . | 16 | CASSSTGGESYNEQFF | TGTGCCAGCTCATCGACAGGGGGCGAATCCTACAATGAGCAGTTCTTC
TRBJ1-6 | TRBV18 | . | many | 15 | CASSQGPGIGSPLHF | TGTGCCAGCTCACAGGGGCCGGGAATCGGTTCACCCCTCCACTTT
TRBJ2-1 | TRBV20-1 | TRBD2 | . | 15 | CSANKLAGVYNEQFF | TGCAGTGCTAACAAACTAGCGGGGGTTTACAATGAGCAGTTCTTC
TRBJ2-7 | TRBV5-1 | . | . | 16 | CASSLSPEAVLHEQYF | TGCGCCAGCAGCTTGTCTCCTGAGGCGGTGCTCCACGAGCAGTACTTC
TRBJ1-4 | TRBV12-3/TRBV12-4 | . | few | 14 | CASSFGHLNEKLFF | TGTGCCAGCAGTTTTGGGCACCTTAATGAAAAACTGTTTTTT
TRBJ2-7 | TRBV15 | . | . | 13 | CATSRERQYEQYF | TGTGCCACCAGCAGAGAAAGACAGTACGAGCAGTACTTC
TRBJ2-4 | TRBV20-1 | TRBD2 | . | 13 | CSAPPGGKNIQYF | TGCAGTGCACCTCCGGGGGGCAAAAACATTCAGTACTTC
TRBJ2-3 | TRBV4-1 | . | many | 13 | CASSRQSTDTQYF | TGCGCCAGCAGCAGACAGAGCACAGATACGCAGTATTTT
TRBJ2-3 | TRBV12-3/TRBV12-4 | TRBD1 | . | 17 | CASSRGTGISSTDTQYF | TGTGCCAGCAGTAGGGGGACAGGAATTTCTAGCACAGATACGCAGTATTTT
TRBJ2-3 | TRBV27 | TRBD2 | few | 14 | CASSSPSSGDTQYF | TGTGCCAGCAGCAGCCCATCTAGCGGGGATACGCAGTATTTT
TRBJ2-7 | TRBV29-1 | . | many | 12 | CSALAQSYEQYF | TGCAGCGCCCTAGCCCAGTCCTACGAGCAGTACTTC
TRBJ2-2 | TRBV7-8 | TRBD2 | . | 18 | CASSQIPGLADRTGELFF | TGTGCCAGCAGCCAGATACCGGGACTAGCAGACCGCACCGGGGAGCTGTTTTTT
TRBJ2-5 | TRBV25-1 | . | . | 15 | CASSGGKRGPETQYF | TGTGCCAGCAGTGGGGGGAAAAGAGGGCCAGAGACCCAGTACTTC
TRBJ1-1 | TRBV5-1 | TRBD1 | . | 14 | CASSLRQGASEAFF | TGCGCCAGCAGCTTGAGGCAGGGGGCCTCTGAAGCTTTCTTT
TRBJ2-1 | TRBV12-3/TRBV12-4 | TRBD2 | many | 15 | CASSPGTSGGNEQFF | TGTGCCAGCAGTCCCGGGACTAGCGGGGGGAATGAGCAGTTCTTC
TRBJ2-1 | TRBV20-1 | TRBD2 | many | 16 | CSARKTRTSGGFEQFF | TGCAGTGCTAGAAAAACTAGGACTAGCGGGGGGTTTGAGCAGTTCTTC